The rows below give T cell receptor beta chains drawn from one sample of a study of CD8 T cells in ankylosing spondylitis. TCRdb reanalysed the 5' RACE reads using MiXCR and keeps one entry per CDR3 protein. The sample has some 27,000 distinct CDR3 sequences; 5.3% are singletons. Sequenced sample: blood, either unsorted or a sorted T cell fraction (not recorded which). Every receptor here comes from a female donor with ankylosing spondylitis or in good health (not recorded which). Each CDR3 is given with its conserved first and last residue. A D gene is named only where the DNA matches it firmly. Where a row states a size, it is once, few, many or the class of an expanded clone; other rows omit it.

>many|TRBV9|-|14|TRBJ2-5
TGTGCCAGCAGCGCCGGGGTCGCGAGGGAGACCCAGTACTTC
CASSAGVARETQYF
>many|TRBV9|TRBD2|15|TRBJ2-1
TGTGCCAGCAGCGTGAGCGGGGGGTACTACAATGAGCAGTTCTTC
CASSVSGGYYNEQFF
>-|TRBV9|TRBD2|16|TRBJ2-4
TGTGCCAGCAGCGTAGCTAGCGGGGGGGCCAAAAACATTCAGTACTTC
CASSVASGGAKNIQYF
>many|TRBV9|TRBD2|16|TRBJ2-5
TGTGCCAGCAGCGTAGCTTTGCGGGGGACTCAAGAGACCCAGTACTTC
CASSVALRGTQETQYF
>medium-sized|TRBV9|TRBD2|16|TRBJ2-1
TGTGCCAGCAGTCCCTACGGACTAGCGGGAGCCAATGAGCAGTTCTTC
CASSPYGLAGANEQFF
>medium-sized|TRBV9|TRBD1|14|TRBJ1-2
TGTGCCAGCAGCGCCTCCGGGACAGGGGAGGGCTACACCTTC
CASSASGTGEGYTF
>medium-sized|TRBV9|TRBD2|15|TRBJ2-1
TGTGCCAGCAGCGTAAACAGCGGGAGGGCCAGTGAGCAGTTCTTC
CASSVNSGRASEQFF
>many|TRBV9|TRBD2|18|TRBJ2-2
TGTGCCAGCAGCGTATTGGGCCACGGTAGCGGGAGTCACGGGGAGCTGTTTTTT
CASSVLGHGSGSHGELFF
>medium-sized|TRBV9|TRBD2|18|TRBJ2-1
TGTGCCAGCAGCGTAGTCCCCTTAGGAGCGGGGGGATACAATGAGCAGTTCTTC
CASSVVPLGAGGYNEQFF
>many|TRBV9|TRBD1|16|TRBJ2-5
TGTGCCAGCAGCCCGGGACAGGGGCTGGGCCAAGAGACCCAGTACTTC
CASSPGQGLGQETQYF
>few|TRBV9|-|13|TRBJ2-7
TGTGCCAGCAGCCTCGGGACGGAACCGACACGGTACTTC
CASSLGTEPTRYF
>many|TRBV9|-|14|TRBJ1-2
TGTGCCAGCAGCGTAGATCGGCAGGGATATGGCTACACCTTC
CASSVDRQGYGYTF
>few|TRBV9|-|13|TRBJ1-2
TGTGCCAGCAGCGTAGATGAGGGGTATGGCTACACCTTC
CASSVDEGYGYTF
>many|TRBV9|-|12|TRBJ1-2
TGTGCCAGCAGTCAGACGAACTATGGCTACACCTTC
CASSQTNYGYTF
>many|TRBV9|-|16|TRBJ1-1
TGTGCCAGCAGGAAAGCGGCAGGGGCTGCGGACACTGAAGCTTTCTTT
CASRKAAGAADTEAFF
>medium-sized|TRBV9|-|16|TRBJ2-3
TGTGCCAGCAGTGTGAGGGCCGTCTCTAGCACAGATACGCAGTATTTT
CASSVRAVSSTDTQYF
>few|TRBV9|-|18|TRBJ2-6
TGTGCCAGCAGCGTAGCTGGGGGCACTAGGTCTGGGGCCAACGTCCTGACTTTC
CASSVAGGTRSGANVLTF
>few|TRBV9|-|15|TRBJ1-6
TGTGCCAGCAGCGTACACCCTACGGATAATTCACCCCTCCACTTT
CASSVHPTDNSPLHF
>many|TRBV9|-|15|TRBJ1-3
TGTGCCAGCAGCATGACAGCTACCTCTGGAAACACCATATATTTT
CASSMTATSGNTIYF
>many|TRBV9|-|14|TRBJ1-1
TGTGCCAGCAGCGTGGGGGGAGCGAACACTGAAGCTTTCTTT
CASSVGGANTEAFF
>medium-sized|TRBV9|TRBD2|14|TRBJ2-1
TGTGCCAGCAGCGCCCCGACTAGCGGCAATGAGCAGTTCTTC
CASSAPTSGNEQFF
>-|TRBV9|-|13|TRBJ2-3
TGTGCCAGCAGCGTAGGATCGGGAGATACGCAGTATTTT
CASSVGSGDTQYF
>many|TRBV9|-|14|TRBJ2-7
TGTGCCAGCAGCGTAGGAGGGCAAGCGTACGAGCAGTACTTC
CASSVGGQAYEQYF
>few|TRBV9|-|13|TRBJ2-3
TGTGCCAGCAGCCCCCAGATTACAGATACGCAGTATTTT
CASSPQITDTQYF
>many|TRBV9|-|15|TRBJ1-6
TGTGCCAGCAGCGTCGTAGGTGGTGGGAATTCACCCCTCCACTTT
CASSVVGGGNSPLHF